These T cell receptor beta chains were read from a single sample in a study of Ad26.COV2.S vaccination and SARS-CoV-2 variants. Profiled with immunoSEQ multiplex PCR; TCRdb holds only in-frame clones, not every one. This sample has about 680,000 clones, with approximately 88% found just once. The sample in question was peripheral blood, obtained in a trial of Ad26.COV2.S vaccine versus placebo. The receptor set was obtained from a person aged 18-60 years who received the Ad26.COV2.S COVID-19 vaccine or a placebo. Both conserved end residues are part of each CDR3. A D gene is named only where the DNA matches it firmly. Where a row states a size, it is once, few, many or the class of an expanded clone; other rows omit it.

CDR3 protein	CDR3 DNA	V gene	clone size	D gene	J gene
CASSIDPGRNTEAFF	TGTGCCAGTAGTATAGATCCCGGGAGGAACACTGAAGCTTTCTTT	TRBV19	-	-	TRBJ1-1
CAADRLSTGELFF	TGTGCCGCGGACAGGTTAAGCACCGGGGAGCTGTTTTTT	TRBV30	-	TRBD1	TRBJ2-2
CASSPGQGADTQYF	TGTGCCAGCAGCCCCGGGCAGGGTGCAGATACGCAGTATTTT	TRBV7-2	-	-	TRBJ2-3
CAWDRGGRDTQYF	TGTGCCTGGGACCGGGGGGGAAGGGATACGCAGTATTTT	TRBV30	-	TRBD2	TRBJ2-3
CASNAGNTGELFF	TGTGCCAGTAATGCCGGGAACACCGGGGAGCTGTTTTTT	TRBV19	-	-	TRBJ2-2
CASSSTGFGEKLFF	TGTGCCAGCAGCTCGACAGGGTTTGGTGAAAAACTGTTTTTT	TRBV7-2	-	TRBD1	TRBJ1-4
CAWSRGVNSPLHF	TGTGCCTGGAGTAGGGGGGTCAATTCACCCCTCCACTTT	TRBV30	few	-	TRBJ1-6
CASTPGQGSYNSPLHF	TGTGCCAGTACCCCGGGACAGGGGTCCTATAATTCACCCCTCCACTTT	TRBV19	-	TRBD1	TRBJ1-6
CASRPGLREDGETQYF	TGTGCCAGCAGACCTGGGCTCCGCGAGGATGGGGAGACCCAGTACTTC	TRBV4-2	-	-	TRBJ2-5
CASSQETAYGYTF	TGCGCCAGCAGCCAGGAAACAGCCTATGGCTACACCTTC	TRBV5-1	-	-	TRBJ1-2
CASSPPGPGNYEQYF	TGTGCCAGCTCACCCCCGGGGCCGGGGAACTACGAGCAGTACTTC	TRBV18	once	-	TRBJ2-7
CASSPSFDRGRNSPLHF	TGTGCCAGCAGCCCTAGTTTTGACAGGGGGAGGAATTCACCCCTCCACTTT	TRBV2	few	TRBD1	TRBJ1-6
CASSLRRETQYF	TGTGCCAGCAGCTTGAGGCGCGAGACCCAGTACTTC	TRBV5-4	-	-	TRBJ2-5
CAISRQGTTYEQYF	TGTGCCATCAGCCGACAGGGGACTACCTACGAGCAGTACTTC	TRBV10-3	-	-	TRBJ2-7
CASSLALSTESSNQPQHF	TGTGCCAGCAGCTTAGCACTTTCAACAGAGTCAAGCAATCAGCCCCAGCATTTT	TRBV7-2	-	-	TRBJ1-5
CASSEYPGAGNTIYF	TGTGCCAGCAGTGAATATCCAGGGGCTGGAAACACCATATATTTT	TRBV25-1	-	-	TRBJ1-3
CASSTAGLTSGNTIYF	TGTGCCAGCAGCACAGCCGGGCTGACCTCTGGAAACACCATATATTTT	TRBV9	-	-	TRBJ1-3
CASSYSGDQPQHF	TGTGCCAGCAGTTACTCTGGGGATCAGCCCCAGCATTTT	TRBV6-5	-	-	TRBJ1-5
CASSLYRDRGNQPQHF	TGTGCCAGCAGCCTATACCGGGACAGGGGGAATCAGCCCCAGCATTTT	TRBV5-6	-	TRBD1	TRBJ1-5
CASSYSLPGQRDTQYF	TGTGCCAGCAGTTACTCTCTTCCGGGACAGAGAGATACGCAGTATTTT	TRBV6-5	-	TRBD1	TRBJ2-3
CASSLRGGSQETQYF	TGTGCCAGCAGCTTAAGGGGGGGCAGCCAAGAGACCCAGTACTTC	TRBV11-1	-	-	TRBJ2-5
CASGTGTGFWGREKLFF	TGTGCCAGCGGCACCGGGACAGGCTTTTGGGGGCGTGAAAAACTGTTTTTT	TRBV7-9	-	TRBD1	TRBJ1-4
CASSQAEWDSSYEQYF	TGTGCCAGCAGCCAGGCTGAGTGGGACAGTTCCTACGAGCAGTACTTC	TRBV4-2	-	TRBD1	TRBJ2-7
CASSYSFLDSYGYTF	TGTGCCAGCAGTTACTCTTTCCTGGACAGCTATGGCTACACCTTC	TRBV6-5	-	-	TRBJ1-2
CASSTSGRGEQYF	TGTGCCAGTAGTACTAGCGGAAGGGGTGAGCAGTACTTC	TRBV19	-	TRBD2	TRBJ2-7
CASRQGGTEAFF	TGTGCCAGCAGACAGGGAGGAACTGAAGCTTTCTTT	TRBV2	-	-	TRBJ1-1
CASSLLLAGPGSSYEQYF	TGCGCCAGCAGCTTGCTACTAGCGGGACCTGGGAGCTCCTACGAGCAGTACTTC	TRBV5-1	-	TRBD2	TRBJ2-7
CASSLGAGMVHEQYF	TGTGCCAGCAGCTTAGGAGCGGGGATGGTTCACGAGCAGTACTTC	TRBV7-3	-	TRBD2	TRBJ2-7
CSVEDTGGSSYNEQFF	TGCAGCGTTGAAGACACAGGGGGGAGCTCCTACAATGAGCAGTTCTTC	TRBV29-1	-	TRBD1	TRBJ2-1
CASRGSNSPTEQYF	TGTGCCAGCCGCGGAAGCAACTCCCCTACTGAGCAGTACTTC	TRBV6-6	-	-	TRBJ2-7
CASTQTGDAKNIQYF	TGTGCCAGCACTCAAACAGGGGATGCCAAAAACATTCAGTACTTC	TRBV6-5	-	TRBD1	TRBJ2-4
CASSEPIFYNYGYTF	TGTGCCAGCAGTGAACCAATCTTTTATAACTATGGCTACACCTTC	TRBV6-1	-	-	TRBJ1-2
CASSQEWTSGSSNTGELFF	TGTGCCAGCAGCCAAGAATGGACTAGCGGGTCATCGAACACCGGGGAGCTGTTTTTT	TRBV4-2	-	TRBD2	TRBJ2-2
CASSYSFNSYEQYF	TGTGCCAGCAGTTACAGTTTTAACTCCTACGAGCAGTACTTC	TRBV27	few	-	TRBJ2-7
CATSSRQRVSNQPQHF	TGTGCCACCAGCAGCAGACAAAGAGTTAGCAATCAGCCCCAGCATTTT	TRBV15	-	-	TRBJ1-5
CASSSPGTSDPRLFF	TGTGCCAGTAGTTCGCCCGGGACCTCAGACCCGCGGTTGTTTTTT	TRBV19	once	-	TRBJ2-2
CASRLDILRTYEQYF	TGTGCCAGCAGGCTCGACATCCTTAGAACCTACGAGCAGTACTTC	TRBV6-5	-	-	TRBJ2-7
CASSFRAPGGTGAYEQYF	TGTGCCAGCAGCTTTAGGGCCCCTGGAGGGACAGGGGCCTACGAGCAGTACTTC	TRBV7-9	-	TRBD1	TRBJ2-7
CASSAWGASTEAFF	TGTGCCAGCAGCGCATGGGGGGCGAGCACTGAAGCTTTCTTT	TRBV11-2	-	-	TRBJ1-1
CASSQDRRVGNEKLFF	TGTGCCAGCAGCCAAGATAGGAGGGTCGGGAATGAAAAACTGTTTTTT	TRBV3-1/TRBV3-2	once	-	TRBJ1-4
CASSFGVTSYEQYF	TGTGCCAGCAGCTTTGGGGTAACCTCCTACGAGCAGTACTTC	TRBV7-2	-	-	TRBJ2-7
CASSYGTATYEQYF	TGCGCCAGCAGCTATGGGACGGCTACCTACGAGCAGTACTTC	TRBV4-3	once	-	TRBJ2-7